These 26 T cell receptor beta chains share one sample of origin, sequenced in a study of blood T cell repertoires in COVID-19. Clones were read by immunoSEQ multiplex PCR, and TCRdb kept only the in-frame ones, dropping some. The sample comprises about 200,000 clones, approximately 82% of which are singletons, and 6.9% rests with the top ten. The sequenced material came from peripheral blood. The receptors derive from a human donor with acute or convalescent COVID-19. The donor label of this sample is uncertain.

This sequence joins TRBV6-5 and TRBJ2-1; D is perhaps TRBD1 (5 bases). Trimming pared 0 bases from V and 5 bases from J, leaving 11 bases between. The germline CDR1 and CDR2 sequences are MNHEY and SVGAGI. The CDR3 contains 15 residues. The CDR3 DNA follows: TGTGCCAGCAGTTACTCGAGTCAGGGAAACAATGAGCAGTTCTTC. It codes for CASSYSSQGNNEQFF.

The chain is built from TRBV6-5 and TRBJ2-3, with TRBD1 matching over 8 bases. This CDR3 region has 16 residues. The V gene end was trimmed by 1 base and the J gene end by 3 bases; junction bases not matched to a gene: 6. Germline lookup yields CDR1 MNHEY and CDR2 SVGAGI. CDR3 nucleotide sequence: TGTGCCAGCAGTTACTTCGGACAGGGTTTGACAGATACGCAGTATTTT. Residues: CASSYFGQGLTDTQYF.

This clone came up a few times. V and J are TRBV7-2 and TRBJ1-1; D is uncertain. The CDR3 contains 13 residues. Trimming cost V 5 bases and J 1 base, with 8 bases left between them. CDR1 is SGHTA, CDR2 FQGNSA, per germline. The CDR3, as DNA: TGTGCCAGCAGCCTTACAACGAACACTGAAGCTTTCTTT. Its protein is CASSLTTNTEAFF.

The genes are TRBV7-6 and TRBJ2-1; D is possibly TRBD2 (6 bases). The CDR3 contains 14 residues. Trimming removed 5 bases from V and 4 bases from J, with 12 bases in between. Per germline, CDR1 SGHVS and CDR2 FNYEAQ. CDR3 amino acids: CASSPGTLYNEQFF. CDR3 DNA: TGTGCCAGCAGCCCCGGGACTTTATACAATGAGCAGTTCTTC.

The rearrangement joins TRBV5-8 to TRBJ2-1; 9 positions match TRBD2. Germline-derived CDR1 and CDR2 are SGHTS and YDEGEE. CDR3 length: 17 residues. Trimming at V came to 4 bases and at J to 0 bases, leaving 8 bases not matched to a gene. The CDR3 DNA follows: TGTGCCAGCAGCATCCAACTAGCGGGCAGCTCCTACAATGAGCAGTTCTTC. Its translation is CASSIQLAGSSYNEQFF.

This clone has just a few counts. This chain connects TRBV28 to TRBJ2-7; 8 nucleotides line up with TRBD1. Germline lookup yields CDR1 MDHEN and CDR2 SYDVKM. Trimming removed 3 bases from V and 6 bases from J; junction bases left unmatched: 10. This CDR3 is built from 15 residues. For the CDR3, the DNA is TGTGCCAGCAGTTTGGCCGGGACAGGCGAGATCGAGCAGTACTTC. Its translation is CASSLAGTGEIEQYF.

This chain links TRBV19 with TRBJ1-5; 7 bases match TRBD1. The germline V gene has CDR1 LNHDA and CDR2 SQIVND (reference sequence). This CDR3 is built from 15 residues. The V gene end was trimmed by 3 bases and the J gene end by 8 bases; junction bases not matched to a gene: 10. CDR3 nucleotides: TGTGCCAGTAGTATCGGGGACAGCCTGGCAAAGCCCCAGCATTTT. Amino acid sequence: CASSIGDSLAKPQHF.

This clone was seen at least ten times. The chain links TRBV4-1 to TRBJ1-1; 8 bases agree with TRBD1. The CDR3 consists of 15 residues. Trimming at V came to 5 bases and at J to 3 bases, leaving 8 bases not matched to a gene. Germline V gives CDR1 MGHRA, CDR2 YSYEKL. The CDR3 bases are TGCGCCAGCAGCTCTCGGACAGGGTGGGACACTGAAGCTTTCTTT. Translated, it gives CASSSRTGWDTEAFF.

This chain connects TRBV7-2 to TRBJ2-1; D uncertain. V lost 6 bases and J 8 bases, leaving 20 bases between the germline ends. This CDR3 region has 15 residues. The germline V gene has CDR1 SGHTA and CDR2 FQGNSA. The CDR3 protein is CASSRSGGLHYEQFF. CDR3 in DNA: TGTGCCAGCAGTCGCTCAGGTGGGCTCCACTATGAGCAGTTCTTC.

The chain combines TRBV6-5 with TRBJ1-1; tentative D call: TRBD1 (5 bases). The V end was cut by 2 bases, the J end by 7 bases, with 14 bases between. The CDR3 length is 14 residues. CDR1 is MNHEY and CDR2 is SVGAGI in the germline V gene. The CDR3 DNA reads TGTGCCAGCAGTTACGGCGGGGCTCTGGGTGAAGCTTTCTTT. It specifies CASSYGGALGEAFF.

The CDR3 nucleotides are TGTGCCAGCAGCTTGCCGACTCTTCTAGCGGGAGGGTCCTACAATGAGCAGTTCTTC. Translated: CASSLPTLLAGGSYNEQFF. This sequence joins TRBV5-4 and TRBJ2-1; 12 nucleotides agree with TRBD2. The CDR3 totals 19 residues. Trimming removed 1 base from V and 1 base from J; junction bases left unmatched: 9. Germline CDR1 reads SGHNT; CDR2 reads YYREEE (reference sequence).

About this clone itself: Other DNA sequences in this specimen translate into the identical CDR3. DNA for the CDR3: TGTGCCTGGAGTCCGGGGGGCTCTGGAAACACCATATATTTT. Amino acid sequence: CAWSPGGSGNTIYF. V usage is TRBV30 and J usage is TRBJ1-3; D might be TRBD1 (5 bases). The CDR3 is made up of 14 amino acids. Trimming shortened V by 2 bases and J by 0 bases, and 8 bases separated the two germline ends. Looked up from germline, CDR1 is GTSNPN and CDR2 is SVGIG (reference sequence).

This clone was seen only once. The rearrangement joins TRBV15 to TRBJ2-5; 7 bases align to TRBD2. Germline V gene sequence: CDR1 LNHNV, CDR2 YYDKDF (reference sequence). The length of the CDR3 is 16 residues. The J segment lost 2 bases and the V segment lost 1 base, leaving 7 bases of the junction unmatched. CDR3 sequence (DNA): TGTGCCACCAGCAGAGCTAGCGGACGTGGGCAAGAGACCCAGTACTTC. This codes for CATSRASGRGQETQYF.

V usage is TRBV14 and J usage is TRBJ2-2, with TRBD1 matching 7 bases. CDR1 and CDR2 from the germline V gene are SGHDN and FVKESK. The CDR3 is 17 residues long. The V and J ends lost 4 bases and 4 bases, in that order; junction bases with no gene match: 12. The CDR3 coding sequence is TGTGCCAGCAGCCTCAACAGGGGATTGGCGGGCACCGGGGAGCTGTTTTTT. This sequence encodes CASSLNRGLAGTGELFF.

The chain combines TRBV29-1 with TRBJ1-2, with 9 positions matching TRBD1. Trimming removed 6 bases from V and 7 bases from J; junction bases left unmatched: 3. The CDR3 sequence is 11 residues long. Germline CDR1 and CDR2: SQVTM and ANQGSEA. Here the CDR3 reads CSVRTGAGYTF. Here the CDR3 DNA reads TGCAGCGTCCGGACAGGGGCTGGCTACACCTTC.

The chain employs TRBV28 and TRBJ1-6; 7 nucleotides align to TRBD1. The CDR3 extends over 15 amino acids. Trimming cost V 6 bases and J 9 bases; bases outside gene matches: 11. The germline V gene encodes CDR1 MDHEN and CDR2 SYDVKM. The CDR3 coding sequence is TGTGCCAGCAGAGGAGGGGGCCTGGCTGGTTCACCCCTCCACTTT. Protein sequence: CASRGGGLAGSPLHF.

This clone was seen a single time. The chain employs TRBV11-3 and TRBJ1-3; TRBD1 might be the D (5 bases). Germline CDR1 SGHNT, CDR2 YENEEA. The CDR3 totals 15 residues. V was clipped by 4 bases and J by 0 bases, with 10 bases between them. CDR3 bases: TGTGCCAGCAGCTCGCTACAGGACTCTGGAAACACCATATATTTT. As protein: CASSSLQDSGNTIYF. The whole variable domain, remainder taken from reference TRBV11-3 and TRBJ1-3, is EAGVVQSPRYKIIEKKQPVAFWCNPISGHNTLYWYLQNLGQGPELLIRYENEEAVDDSQLPKDRFSAERLKGVDSTLKIQPAELGDSAVYLCASSSLQDSGNTIYFGEGSWLTVV.

V is TRBV3-1 (or the pseudogene TRBV3-2) and J is TRBJ1-2; D unclear. Trimming shortened V by 1 base and J by 4 bases, and 4 bases separated the two germline ends. The CDR3 is made up of 12 amino acids. Germline assignment: CDR1 LGHDT and CDR2 YNNKEL (reference sequence). The CDR3 protein is CASSQAVYGYTF. The CDR3 DNA is TGTGCCAGCAGCCAAGCGGTCTATGGCTACACCTTC.

The V gene is TRBV7-9, the J gene TRBJ2-2; the match to TRBD2 covers 8 bases. The V gene's germline CDR1 is SEHNR and CDR2 FQNEAQ (reference sequence). Unmatched junction bases numbered 4, after V lost 1 base and J lost 6 bases. The CDR3 contains 15 residues. The CDR3 DNA sequence: TGTGCCAGCAGCTTAGGAGCGGGAGAGGCCGGGGAGCTGTTTTTT. It yields the protein CASSLGAGEAGELFF.

This chain joins TRBV6-1 and TRBJ2-5, with 7 bases fitting TRBD2. Trimming cost V 0 bases and J 5 bases; bases outside gene matches: 6. CDR3 size: 15 residues. Germline lookup yields CDR1 MNHNS and CDR2 SASEGT. CDR3 coding DNA: TGTGCCAGCAGTGAAGCGGGAGGGGCTCGGGAGACCCAGTACTTC. This encodes CASSEAGGARETQYF.

This clone has only one observation. The chain employs TRBV5-1 and TRBJ1-3; D not resolved. CDR1 and CDR2 from the germline V gene are SGHRS and YFSETQ. The length of the CDR3 is 14 residues. V was pared by 0 bases and J by 4 bases, with 8 bases between. The CDR3 bases are TGCGCCAGCAGCTTGGGGGCAGGAGGAAACACCATATATTTT. Amino acid sequence: CASSLGAGGNTIYF.

The chain couples TRBV6-5 to TRBJ1-2; TRBD1 aligns across 7 bases. Germline V gene data show CDR1 as MNHEY and CDR2 as SVGAGI. The trim removed 6 bases at V and 10 bases at J, leaving 14 bases unmatched. The CDR3 spans 14 residues. DNA of the CDR3: TGTGCCAGCAGCCAAATAGGGGGCTCTATTGACTACACCTTC. It codes for CASSQIGGSIDYTF.

This chain joins TRBV6-4 and TRBJ2-1; possible D gene TRBD2, 5 bases. This CDR3 has 12 amino acids. Looked up from germline, CDR1 is MRHNA and CDR2 is SNTAGT. The V gene lost 6 bases and the J gene lost 6 bases, with 9 bases spanning the gap. The chain's CDR3 is CASRGASNEQFF. The CDR3 DNA sequence: TGTGCCAGCAGGGGAGCCAGCAATGAGCAGTTCTTC.

The genes are TRBV9 and TRBJ1-3; D unresolved. CDR3 length: 16 amino acids. The V gene lost 2 bases and the J gene lost 0 bases, with 12 bases spanning the gap. Germline V gives CDR1 SGDLS, CDR2 YYNGEE. The CDR3: CASSVGLGGSGNTIYF. In DNA form, the CDR3 reads TGTGCCAGCAGCGTGGGATTGGGAGGCTCTGGAAACACCATATATTTT.

Concerning this clone itself: The sample holds other DNA sequences that translate to the same CDR3. V gene TRBV29-1 combines with J gene TRBJ1-1, with 8 positions matching TRBD1. Trimming at V came to 7 bases and at J to 1 base, leaving 2 bases not matched to a gene. The CDR3 spans 12 residues. CDR1 is SQVTM and CDR2 is ANQGSEA in the germline V gene. DNA of the CDR3: TGCAGCGGTGGACAGGGGAACACTGAAGCTTTCTTT. It is translated as CSGGQGNTEAFF.

This chain connects TRBV12-3 or TRBV12-4 to TRBJ1-5; D might be TRBD1 (6 bases). CDR3 length equals 13 residues. V shed 7 bases and J shed 6 bases, with 13 bases lying between them. DNA of the CDR3: TGTGCCAGCACCCAACAGGGTGGTCAGCCCCAGCATTTT. This gives the protein CASTQQGGQPQHF.